This entry is about one TCR beta chain. Antigen unknown. Sequenced by immunoSEQ multiplex PCR; TCRdb stores in-frame clones only, minus some. The repertoire holds more than 45,000 clones, with about three quarters as singletons. In germline, CDR1 is MNHEY, CDR2 SVGAGI. CDR3 length: 13 residues. Trimming at V came to 6 bases and at J to 6 bases, leaving 4 bases not matched to a gene. This entry comes from a study of vaccination effects on CD4 cells after COVID-19. On the study more broadly: Sampling occurred 16 days and one week pre-vaccination in a couple of convalescent patients. Study results and caveats: Infection-derived and vaccine-derived clones contracted markedly late after vaccination.

Investigators separated out CD4+ T cells once around eleven days of culture had passed. Cultures had half their medium replaced with IL-2 medium on days 3 and 7. This chain joins TRBV6-5 and TRBJ1-5; TRBD1 matches 8 bases. The sequence came from a human donor who had a prior SARS-CoV-2 infection. The sample here was CD4+ T cells from PBMCs cultured without peptide, taken before COVID-19 vaccination. The CDR3 is CASRGQGGQPQHF. The CDR3 DNA reads TGTGCCAGCAGAGGACAGGGCGGTCAGCCCCAGCATTTT.